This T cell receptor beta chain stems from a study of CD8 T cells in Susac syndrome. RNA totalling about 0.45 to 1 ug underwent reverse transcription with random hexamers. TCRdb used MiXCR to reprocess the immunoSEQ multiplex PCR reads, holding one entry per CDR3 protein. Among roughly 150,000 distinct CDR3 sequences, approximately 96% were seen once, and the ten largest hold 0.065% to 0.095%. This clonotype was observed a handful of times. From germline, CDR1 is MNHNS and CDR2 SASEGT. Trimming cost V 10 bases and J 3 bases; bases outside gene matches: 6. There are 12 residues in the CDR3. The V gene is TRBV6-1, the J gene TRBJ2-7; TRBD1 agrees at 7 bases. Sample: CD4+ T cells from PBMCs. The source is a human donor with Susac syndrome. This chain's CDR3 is CATRDSNYEQYF. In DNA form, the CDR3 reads TGTGCCACCAGGGACAGCAACTACGAGCAGTACTTC.